The source of this T cell receptor (beta chain) is a study of cytomegalovirus exposure and HLA in healthy donors. General study points: Prior analysis indicated that the majority of TCR beta V segments exhibited productivity approximately 90% or approximately 30% of the time. A highly shared variant cluster was judged a likely technical artifact. Analysis was performed later, and it showed HLA-associated TCR beta chains to be more clonally expanded than equally common others.

Both 60 Vbeta primers and 13 Jbeta primers went into the PCR. Sequenced by immunoSEQ multiplex PCR; TCRdb stores in-frame clones only, minus some. Found here are around 93,000 clones, approximately 80% of them singletons; the top ten hold 3.8%. The length of the CDR3 is 13 residues. Losses at the gene ends were 6 bases for V and 6 bases for J; bases not matched to a gene: 8. Germline loops: CDR1 LNHDA, CDR2 SQIVND (reference sequence). A word on this clone: Its antigen is unidentified.

The sequenced sample was PBMCs. The sequence was collected from a man in his forties or fifties in good health and CMV-seronegative. This chain connects TRBV19 to TRBJ2-7; 7 bases line up with TRBD2. Written as DNA, the CDR3 is TGTGCCAGTAGATCTGCGGGGGAGGGCGAGCAGTACTTC. Translated, it gives CASRSAGEGEQYF.